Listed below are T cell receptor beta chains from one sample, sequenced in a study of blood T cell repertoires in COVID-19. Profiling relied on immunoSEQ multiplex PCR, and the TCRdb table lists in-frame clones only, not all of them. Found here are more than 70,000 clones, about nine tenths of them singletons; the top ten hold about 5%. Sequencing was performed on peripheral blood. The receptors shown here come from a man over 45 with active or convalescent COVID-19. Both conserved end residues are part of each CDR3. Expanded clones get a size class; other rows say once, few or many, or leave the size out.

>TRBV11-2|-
CASSLGQGRSQETQYF
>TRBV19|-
CASSGGDRDVGYTF
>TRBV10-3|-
CAISREINSPLHF
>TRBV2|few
CASVPTSGNEQFF
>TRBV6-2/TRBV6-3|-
CASSYTTRTDTQYF
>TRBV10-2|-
CASSETGGGETQYF
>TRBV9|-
CASSATGGALGETQYF
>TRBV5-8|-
CASSLEGVGQPQHF
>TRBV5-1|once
CASSLRTGGNTGELFF
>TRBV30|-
CAWSVPGEETQYF
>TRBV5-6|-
CASSIRLAEGTQYF
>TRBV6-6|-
CASSYSTDNSPLHF
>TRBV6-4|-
CAIATRVQETQYF
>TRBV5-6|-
CASSSYNEQFF
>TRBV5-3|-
CARSFGAECNQPQHF
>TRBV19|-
CASSGQGRNQPQHF
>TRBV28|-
CASFVGQATREAFF
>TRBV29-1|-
CSVWPNEQFF
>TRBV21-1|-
CASNRDRGIFAKNIQYF
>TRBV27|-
CASSILAGGQRGTDTQYF
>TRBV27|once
CASSSYRREETQYF
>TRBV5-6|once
CASSLDRAVGELFF
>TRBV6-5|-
CASSTNSNQPQHF
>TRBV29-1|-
CSVELGKGVADTQYF
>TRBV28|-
CASSPIRTGLETQYF
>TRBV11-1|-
CASSSTRTAQDGYTF
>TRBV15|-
CATTPGLDNTDTQYF
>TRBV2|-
CASSGDRVGGNTIYF
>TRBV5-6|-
CASSNFRQNLALHF
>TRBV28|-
CASSFAGTTRKDF
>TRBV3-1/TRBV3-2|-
CASRLAVMNTGELFF
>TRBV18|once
CASSGNPYQETQYF
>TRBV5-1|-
CASSLGGDTEAFF
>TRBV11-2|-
CASSLDRGAEQYF
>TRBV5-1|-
CASSWSSGVSGTDTQYF
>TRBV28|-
CASSSRGPETQYF
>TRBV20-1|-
CSARLYEAFF
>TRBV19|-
CASNSGQGASGELFF
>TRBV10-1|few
CASSEGQNEKLFF
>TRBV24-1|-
CATSDPWGESTDTQYF
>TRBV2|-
CASSIRTGQETQYF
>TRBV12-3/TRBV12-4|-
CASSLGGKETQYF
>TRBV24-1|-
CATSDWDRGSDTQYF
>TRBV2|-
CASSEVAGGPFF
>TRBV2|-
CASSGRRGNEQFF
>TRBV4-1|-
CASSQGRNTEAFF
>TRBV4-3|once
CASSQESGDAYGYTF
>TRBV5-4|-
CASSLAPTGTPYGYTF
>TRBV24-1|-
CATADRVGNQPQHF
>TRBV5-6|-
CASSRGIKETQYF
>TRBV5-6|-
CASSFGEWRAGATNEKLFF
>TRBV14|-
CASSQGTSANEQFF
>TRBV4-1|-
CASSHQGSGAFQETQYF
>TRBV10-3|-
CAISERSGGDYGYTF
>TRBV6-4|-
CASSDSQDRGGTGELFF
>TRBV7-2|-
CASSNSGATQDTQYF